The rows below give T cell receptor beta chains drawn from one sample of a study of T cell responses to AZD1222 COVID-19 vaccine. Generated by immunoSEQ multiplex PCR, the TCRdb table keeps only in-frame clones and is missing some. Seen here are approximately 110,000 clones, about 90% observed once, and the top ten hold over 7.5%. This sample comprised peripheral blood, obtained 28 days after the second AZD1222 dose. The receptors come from an adult who received the AZD1222 COVID-19 vaccine. Both conserved end residues are part of each CDR3. Each record gives: D gene, clone size, V gene, J gene, CDR3 protein, CDR3 DNA. The D gene is left open where the match is weak. Only some rows state a clone size, as once, few, many or a class for expanded clones.

d_gene: TRBD1; abundance: .; v_gene: TRBV15; j_gene: TRBJ1-5; CDR3aa: CATSLHRGGQQPQHF; CDR3nt: TGTGCCACCAGCCTCCACAGGGGTGGCCAACAGCCCCAGCATTTT
d_gene: .; abundance: .; v_gene: TRBV27; j_gene: TRBJ2-7; CDR3aa: CASRGGTDYEQYF; CDR3nt: TGTGCCAGCAGGGGAGGTACGGACTACGAGCAGTACTTC
d_gene: TRBD1; abundance: .; v_gene: TRBV6-5; j_gene: TRBJ2-7; CDR3aa: CASSYSTGVYEQYF; CDR3nt: TGTGCCAGCAGTTACTCGACAGGGGTCTACGAGCAGTACTTC
d_gene: .; abundance: .; v_gene: TRBV5-1; j_gene: TRBJ2-1; CDR3aa: CASRPTNPRSNEQFF; CDR3nt: TGCGCCAGCAGACCAACTAATCCCCGTAGCAATGAGCAGTTCTTC
d_gene: .; abundance: .; v_gene: TRBV7-8; j_gene: TRBJ1-5; CDR3aa: CASSLVSYSNQPQHF; CDR3nt: TGTGCCAGCAGCTTAGTGAGTTATAGCAATCAGCCCCAGCATTTT
d_gene: .; abundance: once; v_gene: TRBV27; j_gene: TRBJ1-5; CDR3aa: CASRPDTYQPQHF; CDR3nt: TGTGCCAGCAGACCGGACACCTATCAGCCCCAGCATTTT
d_gene: TRBD2; abundance: .; v_gene: TRBV7-8; j_gene: TRBJ2-1; CDR3aa: CASSFRLADYNEQFF; CDR3nt: TGTGCCAGCAGCTTTAGGCTAGCGGACTACAATGAGCAGTTCTTC
d_gene: TRBD1; abundance: .; v_gene: TRBV6-5; j_gene: TRBJ1-3; CDR3aa: CASRLQGTGNTIYF; CDR3nt: TGTGCCAGCAGGCTACAGGGGACTGGAAACACCATATATTTT
d_gene: .; abundance: few; v_gene: TRBV7-2; j_gene: TRBJ1-6; CDR3aa: CASSMRTVSSPLHF; CDR3nt: TGTGCCAGCAGCATGCGGACAGTTTCCTCACCCCTCCACTTT
d_gene: TRBD1; abundance: .; v_gene: TRBV15; j_gene: TRBJ1-1; CDR3aa: CATEGQANTEAFF; CDR3nt: TGTGCCACCGAAGGACAGGCGAACACTGAAGCTTTCTTT
d_gene: TRBD2; abundance: .; v_gene: TRBV7-8; j_gene: TRBJ2-1; CDR3aa: CASSPRASGGVEQFF; CDR3nt: TGTGCCAGCAGCCCAAGGGCTAGCGGGGGGGTTGAGCAGTTCTTC
d_gene: TRBD1; abundance: few; v_gene: TRBV18; j_gene: TRBJ1-5; CDR3aa: CASSTGTDSNQPQHF; CDR3nt: TGTGCCAGCTCAACAGGGACAGATAGCAATCAGCCCCAGCATTTT
d_gene: .; abundance: .; v_gene: TRBV21-1; j_gene: TRBJ2-1; CDR3aa: CASSKAATRAPDEQFF; CDR3nt: TGTGCCAGCAGCAAAGCTGCGACTAGAGCTCCGGATGAGCAGTTCTTC
d_gene: .; abundance: .; v_gene: TRBV12-1; j_gene: TRBJ1-4; CDR3aa: CASSSPGQGAYTPSYEKLFF; CDR3nt: TGTGCCAGCAGCTCACCGGGACAGGGGGCTTATACCCCGAGTTATGAAAAACTGTTTTTT
d_gene: TRBD2; abundance: .; v_gene: TRBV3-1/TRBV3-2; j_gene: TRBJ2-2; CDR3aa: CASSPGEREAGELFF; CDR3nt: TGTGCCAGCAGCCCGGGGGAGCGGGAGGCCGGGGAGCTGTTTTTT
d_gene: .; abundance: .; v_gene: TRBV28; j_gene: TRBJ1-2; CDR3aa: CASFLGSGDGYTF; CDR3nt: TGTGCCAGCTTTCTCGGGTCTGGGGATGGCTACACCTTC
d_gene: .; abundance: .; v_gene: TRBV5-6; j_gene: TRBJ1-1; CDR3aa: CASSFLTTDSLNTEAFF; CDR3nt: TGTGCCAGCAGCTTCCTTACGACTGACAGCCTCAACACTGAAGCTTTCTTT
d_gene: .; abundance: once; v_gene: TRBV29-1; j_gene: TRBJ1-1; CDR3aa: CSVEDLVEAFF; CDR3nt: TGCAGCGTTGAAGATTTAGTTGAAGCTTTCTTT
d_gene: .; abundance: .; v_gene: TRBV5-1; j_gene: TRBJ2-3; CDR3aa: CASSKGRNTDTQYF; CDR3nt: TGCGCCAGCAGCAAGGGGCGTAACACAGATACGCAGTATTTT
d_gene: .; abundance: .; v_gene: TRBV13; j_gene: TRBJ1-4; CDR3aa: CASSELGGSSEKLFF; CDR3nt: TGTGCCAGCAGCGAATTAGGGGGATCGAGTGAAAAACTGTTTTTT
d_gene: TRBD2; abundance: .; v_gene: TRBV18; j_gene: TRBJ2-5; CDR3aa: CASSPLADSQETQYF; CDR3nt: TGTGCCAGCTCACCGCTAGCGGATAGCCAAGAGACCCAGTACTTC
d_gene: .; abundance: .; v_gene: TRBV2; j_gene: TRBJ2-1; CDR3aa: CASSFRTGTYNEQFF; CDR3nt: TGTGCCAGCAGTTTCAGGACGGGTACCTACAATGAGCAGTTCTTC
d_gene: .; abundance: .; v_gene: TRBV28; j_gene: TRBJ1-4; CDR3aa: CASRLPGSRGNEKLFF; CDR3nt: TGTGCCAGCAGACTTCCCGGGTCGCGGGGTAATGAAAAACTGTTTTTT
d_gene: TRBD1; abundance: once; v_gene: TRBV27; j_gene: TRBJ1-6; CDR3aa: CASRLRTGDSPLHF; CDR3nt: TGTGCCAGCAGATTGAGGACAGGCGATTCACCCCTCCACTTT
d_gene: .; abundance: .; v_gene: TRBV18; j_gene: TRBJ2-7; CDR3aa: CASSPVNSKDYEQYF; CDR3nt: TGTGCCAGCTCACCAGTTAATTCGAAAGACTACGAGCAGTACTTC
d_gene: .; abundance: few; v_gene: TRBV28; j_gene: TRBJ2-1; CDR3aa: CASRPPLGNEQFF; CDR3nt: TGTGCCAGCAGGCCTCCGTTGGGCAATGAGCAGTTCTTC
d_gene: .; abundance: once; v_gene: TRBV7-9; j_gene: TRBJ1-2; CDR3aa: CASSEEQRGYTF; CDR3nt: TGTGCCAGCAGCGAAGAGCAACGGGGCTACACCTTC
d_gene: .; abundance: few; v_gene: TRBV7-9; j_gene: TRBJ2-7; CDR3aa: CASHSSYEQYF; CDR3nt: TGTGCCAGCCACAGCTCCTACGAGCAGTACTTC
d_gene: .; abundance: few; v_gene: TRBV7-9; j_gene: TRBJ1-2; CDR3aa: CASAHIHTPHTF; CDR3nt: TGTGCCAGCGCCCACATTCATACTCCCCACACCTTC
d_gene: .; abundance: .; v_gene: TRBV4-1; j_gene: TRBJ2-1; CDR3aa: CASSQVLSSYNEQFF; CDR3nt: TGCGCCAGCAGCCAAGTGCTGAGCTCCTACAATGAGCAGTTCTTC
d_gene: .; abundance: .; v_gene: TRBV2; j_gene: TRBJ2-7; CDR3aa: CASSSEVAYEQYF; CDR3nt: TGTGCCAGCAGCAGCGAAGTGGCCTACGAGCAGTACTTC
d_gene: .; abundance: .; v_gene: TRBV25-1; j_gene: TRBJ2-7; CDR3aa: CASSEGGSIYEQYF; CDR3nt: TGTGCCAGCAGTGAGGGAGGTTCGATCTACGAGCAGTACTTC
d_gene: .; abundance: .; v_gene: TRBV28; j_gene: TRBJ1-5; CDR3aa: CASRPGGEASHQPQHF; CDR3nt: TGTGCCAGCAGGCCTGGGGGAGAGGCCTCTCATCAGCCCCAGCATTTT
d_gene: .; abundance: .; v_gene: TRBV7-2; j_gene: TRBJ1-2; CDR3aa: CASSLDRLNGYTF; CDR3nt: TGTGCCAGCAGCTTAGACAGACTGAATGGCTACACCTTC
d_gene: TRBD2; abundance: .; v_gene: TRBV5-4; j_gene: TRBJ2-2; CDR3aa: CASSPRLAGGVGELFF; CDR3nt: TGTGCCAGCAGCCCAAGACTAGCGGGAGGAGTCGGGGAGCTGTTTTTT
d_gene: .; abundance: .; v_gene: TRBV7-9; j_gene: TRBJ2-3; CDR3aa: CASSLVSLRKLTDTQYF; CDR3nt: TGTGCCAGCAGCTTAGTTAGCTTGCGGAAACTCACAGATACGCAGTATTTT
d_gene: TRBD1; abundance: .; v_gene: TRBV9; j_gene: TRBJ1-2; CDR3aa: CASSGPGQGAFPYGYTF; CDR3nt: TGTGCCAGCAGCGGGCCGGGACAGGGGGCTTTCCCCTATGGCTACACCTTC
d_gene: TRBD1; abundance: .; v_gene: TRBV3-1/TRBV3-2; j_gene: TRBJ1-3; CDR3aa: CASSPGGTVGNTIYF; CDR3nt: TGTGCCAGCAGTCCAGGAGGGACAGTTGGAAACACCATATATTTT
d_gene: .; abundance: .; v_gene: TRBV12-3/TRBV12-4; j_gene: TRBJ1-2; CDR3aa: CASSINYGYTF; CDR3nt: TGTGCCAGCAGCATTAACTATGGCTACACCTTC
d_gene: .; abundance: .; v_gene: TRBV30; j_gene: TRBJ1-5; CDR3aa: CAWSVLWGPAHF; CDR3nt: TGTGCCTGGAGTGTACTTTGGGGGCCGGCGCATTTT
d_gene: .; abundance: .; v_gene: TRBV7-9; j_gene: TRBJ2-3; CDR3aa: CASSQASTSTDTQYF; CDR3nt: TGTGCCAGCAGCCAGGCCAGTACTAGCACAGATACGCAGTATTTT
d_gene: .; abundance: .; v_gene: TRBV27; j_gene: TRBJ1-4; CDR3aa: CASSLGAVGALVF; CDR3nt: TGTGCCAGCAGTCTGGGGGCTGTGGGGGCCTTAGTTTTT
d_gene: .; abundance: .; v_gene: TRBV19; j_gene: TRBJ1-4; CDR3aa: CASTSARKLFF; CDR3nt: TGTGCCAGTACCTCGGCCAGGAAACTGTTTTTT
d_gene: .; abundance: .; v_gene: TRBV19; j_gene: TRBJ1-5; CDR3aa: CASSSPEVSNQPQHF; CDR3nt: TGTGCCAGTAGTTCCCCGGAAGTTAGCAATCAGCCCCAGCATTTT
d_gene: .; abundance: .; v_gene: TRBV21-1; j_gene: TRBJ1-5; CDR3aa: CASSKVEGASNQPQHF; CDR3nt: TGTGCCAGCAGCAAAGTGGAGGGGGCGAGCAATCAGCCCCAGCATTTT
d_gene: TRBD1; abundance: .; v_gene: TRBV5-5; j_gene: TRBJ1-2; CDR3aa: CASSLALQGYGYTF; CDR3nt: TGTGCCAGCAGCTTGGCCCTACAGGGGTATGGCTACACCTTC
d_gene: .; abundance: .; v_gene: TRBV9; j_gene: TRBJ2-1; CDR3aa: CASSVSLSGNEQFF; CDR3nt: TGTGCCAGCAGCGTATCCCTTAGCGGTAATGAGCAGTTCTTC
d_gene: .; abundance: .; v_gene: TRBV7-2; j_gene: TRBJ1-1; CDR3aa: CASSLDGGETEAFF; CDR3nt: TGTGCCAGCAGCTTAGATGGTGGGGAGACTGAAGCTTTCTTT
d_gene: .; abundance: .; v_gene: TRBV2; j_gene: TRBJ1-1; CDR3aa: CASSEGFTEAFF; CDR3nt: TGTGCCAGCAGTGAGGGGTTTACTGAAGCTTTCTTT
d_gene: .; abundance: .; v_gene: TRBV7-9; j_gene: TRBJ1-2; CDR3aa: CASSLFGGNYGYTF; CDR3nt: TGTGCCAGCAGCTTGTTTGGAGGAAACTATGGCTACACCTTC
d_gene: TRBD1; abundance: .; v_gene: TRBV6-5; j_gene: TRBJ2-7; CDR3aa: CASNFPGQGIVEQYF; CDR3nt: TGTGCCAGCAACTTCCCGGGACAGGGGATAGTTGAGCAGTACTTC
d_gene: .; abundance: .; v_gene: TRBV2; j_gene: TRBJ1-5; CDR3aa: CASRQGYQPQHF; CDR3nt: TGTGCCAGCAGGCAGGGTTATCAGCCCCAGCATTTT
d_gene: TRBD2; abundance: .; v_gene: TRBV28; j_gene: TRBJ2-3; CDR3aa: CASSLKAGVRDTQYF; CDR3nt: TGTGCCAGCAGTTTAAAAGCGGGAGTACGGGATACGCAGTATTTT